The rows below give T cell receptor beta chains drawn from one sample of a study of spatial heterogeneity in lung cancer. TCRdb fed the 5' RACE reads into MiXCR, producing one record per CDR3 protein. The sample has about 95,000 distinct CDR3 sequences, around 8.6% seen once. Sequences were derived from PBMCs, sampled at surgery. Every receptor here comes from a male donor with early-stage non-small cell lung cancer. CDR3s include the opening cysteine and the closing phenylalanine or tryptophan. D genes are given only for firm matches. Only some rows state a clone size, as once, few, many or a class for expanded clones.

.	TRBD1	15	TRBV2	TRBJ1-1	TGTGCCAGCAGTGACAGGGGGGTAGGAAACACTGAAGCTTTCTTT	CASSDRGVGNTEAFF
.	.	11	TRBV28	TRBJ2-3	TGTGCCAGCACCCTGGGAGATACGCAGTATTTT	CASTLGDTQYF
many	.	12	TRBV27	TRBJ1-1	TGTGCCAGCAGTTTTCTGGGGACTGAAGCTTTCTTT	CASSFLGTEAFF
few	.	14	TRBV5-1	TRBJ2-1	TGCGCCAGCAAAGGGGACCCCACGAGCAATGAGCAGTTCTTC	CASKGDPTSNEQFF
few	.	12	TRBV7-9	TRBJ1-2	TGTGCCAGCAGGGACTCAGGGGATGGCTACACCTTC	CASRDSGDGYTF
.	TRBD2	17	TRBV6-6	TRBJ2-3	TGTGCCAGCAGTTACCAGGAACTAGCGGGGGGGCTGGATACGCAGTATTTT	CASSYQELAGGLDTQYF
.	.	14	TRBV18	TRBJ1-1	TGTGCCAGCTCACCGGCTTGGGGCGCAGGCGAAGCTTTCTTT	CASSPAWGAGEAFF
few	.	14	TRBV18	TRBJ1-2	TGTGCCAGCTCACCGGGTCAGCAATCCTATGGCTACACCTTC	CASSPGQQSYGYTF
many	.	15	TRBV28	TRBJ2-1	TGTGCCAGCAGCCTTAGCCCCGGCCCGTACAATGAGCAGTTCTTC	CASSLSPGPYNEQFF
few	.	12	TRBV7-2	TRBJ2-1	TGTGCCAGCAACTTAACCCACAATGAGCAGTTCTTC	CASNLTHNEQFF
.	.	12	TRBV30	TRBJ2-7	TGTGCCTGGTCGTACTCCCACCACGAGCAGTACTTC	CAWSYSHHEQYF
few	.	13	TRBV29-1	TRBJ2-2	TGCAGCGTAGTGGGACAGAACACCGGGGAGCTGTTTTTT	CSVVGQNTGELFF
.	TRBD2	16	TRBV10-1	TRBJ2-1	TGCGCCAGCAGTGAGGAAATAGCGGGAGTTGAAAATGAGCAGTTCTTC	CASSEEIAGVENEQFF
.	TRBD1	16	TRBV25-1	TRBJ2-7	TGTGCCAGCAGTAAACCGGGGACAGGTGGTGGGTCGGAGCAGTACTTC	CASSKPGTGGGSEQYF
.	.	12	TRBV7-2	TRBJ2-3	TGTGCCAGCAGCGCGGGGAGGAATACGCAGTATTTT	CASSAGRNTQYF
many	.	15	TRBV10-3	TRBJ1-2	TGTGCCATCAGTGAGAACAGCGGGCCTAACTATGGCTACACCTTC	CAISENSGPNYGYTF
many	.	11	TRBV29-1	TRBJ2-5	TGCAGCGTTGGGGACGTCGAGACCCAGTACTTC	CSVGDVETQYF
many	.	12	TRBV2	TRBJ1-4	TGTGCCAGCAGTGCGTCAGGGGAAAAACTGTTTTTT	CASSASGEKLFF
many	.	14	TRBV20-1	TRBJ2-1	TGCAGTGCTAGCCGGCAAAGGGGCTACAATGAGCAGTTCTTC	CSASRQRGYNEQFF
many	.	13	TRBV29-1	TRBJ1-1	TGCAGCGTTGGAGGCCAGGGCGGCACTGAAGCTTTCTTT	CSVGGQGGTEAFF
many	TRBD1	16	TRBV5-4	TRBJ2-1	TGTGCCAGCAGCCCCCCGGGACAGGGGCGAGGGGGCGAGCAGTTCTTC	CASSPPGQGRGGEQFF
many	.	11	TRBV28	TRBJ2-4	TGTGCCAGCAGTAGGGAAAACATTCAGTACTTC	CASSRENIQYF
few	TRBD1	17	TRBV6-5	TRBJ2-3	TGTGCCAGCCCCCCGGACGGGACAGGGGATAGCACAGATACGCAGTATTTT	CASPPDGTGDSTDTQYF
few	.	15	TRBV5-5	TRBJ2-7	TGTGCCAGCAGCTTGGTCGGACAGAGTAACTACGAGCAGTACTTC	CASSLVGQSNYEQYF
many	TRBD1	13	TRBV5-1	TRBJ1-1	TGCGCCAGCAGCCTCGACAGGGGCACTGAAGCTTTCTTT	CASSLDRGTEAFF
few	.	15	TRBV7-9	TRBJ1-1	TGTGCCAGCAGCTTAGGACCTCAGGAAAACACTGAAGCTTTCTTT	CASSLGPQENTEAFF
many	.	13	TRBV7-9	TRBJ1-1	TGTGCCAGCAGCTTAAGGTCAGGTCTTGAAGCTTTCTTT	CASSLRSGLEAFF
many	.	14	TRBV7-9	TRBJ2-2	TGTGCCAGCAGCTTACAGGGGAGCACCGGGGAGCTGTTTTTT	CASSLQGSTGELFF
few	.	17	TRBV21-1	TRBJ2-1	TGTGCCAGCACAACTATACGGACTAGCGGGAGGTGCTATGAGCAGTTCTTC	CASTTIRTSGRCYEQFF
many	TRBD1	14	TRBV30	TRBJ1-6	TGTGCCTGTGCCCCGACAGGGGGAAGTTCACCCCTCCACTTT	CACAPTGGSSPLHF
many	.	15	TRBV20-1	TRBJ1-5	TGCAGTGCTAGAGAAGGACCCGGGGGCAATCAGCCCCAGCATTTT	CSAREGPGGNQPQHF
many	.	15	TRBV27	TRBJ1-1	TGTGCCAGCAGTCATGCCGGACTGTTGAACACTGAAGCTTTCTTT	CASSHAGLLNTEAFF
many	TRBD2	16	TRBV28	TRBJ2-3	TGTGCCAGCAGTCCAGGACTAGCGGGGGGAGGAGATACGCAGTATTTT	CASSPGLAGGGDTQYF
many	.	15	TRBV9	TRBJ2-7	TGTGCCAGCAGCGGGAACGGGACTGTGTCCTACGAGCAGTACTTC	CASSGNGTVSYEQYF
.	.	14	TRBV5-1	TRBJ2-4	TGCGCCAGCAGCTTGGAAAGGGGCCCCAGCATTCAGTACTTC	CASSLERGPSIQYF
many	TRBD1	14	TRBV7-2	TRBJ1-5	TGTGCCAGCAGCCGAGACAGGGACAATCAGCCCCAGCATTTT	CASSRDRDNQPQHF
many	TRBD1	14	TRBV28	TRBJ2-2	TGTGCCAGCAGTGTGGGGACAGAGGCCGGGGAGCTGTTTTTT	CASSVGTEAGELFF